Described below is a single TCR beta chain sequence and its context. Primers included in the PCR were 60 Vbeta and 13 Jbeta primers. This table comes from immunoSEQ multiplex PCR, and its TCRdb copy is limited to in-frame clones, with some not included. Of 100,000 or so clones listed, more than 60% are singletons. The sample originates from a study of cytomegalovirus exposure and HLA in healthy donors. Study information: Some 85 million unique TCRs, all from HLA-typed donors, were included in an early release of the data.

Specimen: PBMCs. This clonotype was obtained from a male donor in good health and CMV-seronegative.

The CDR3 protein is CSVEDESYNEAFF. The CDR3, as DNA: TGCAGCGTTGAAGATGAGTCGTATAATGAAGCTTTCTTT. V and J are TRBV29-1 and TRBJ1-1; D is uncertain. Looked up from germline, CDR1 is SQVTM and CDR2 is ANQGSEA. Trimming removed 0 bases at V and 7 bases at J, with 12 bases between. The length of the CDR3 is 13 residues.